These 32 T cell receptor beta chains originate from one sample sequenced in a study of memory CD4+ T cells and cytomegalovirus serostatus. The sort gate was single viable CD3+CD4+CD8-CD45RO+ cells for memory CD4+ T cells. Data came from immunoSEQ multiplex PCR; TCRdb stores just in-frame clones and leaves some out. The sample includes about 38,000 clones, 70% to 85% of them seen just once. Sequenced: memory CD4+ T cells from blood. The receptors originated from an adult in good health and CMV-seropositive.

The rearrangement uses TRBV28 and TRBJ1-1, with a weak D call TRBD1 (6 bases). Trimming removed 6 bases from V and 0 bases from J, with 11 bases in between. This CDR3 contains 14 residues. Germline V gene sequence: CDR1 MDHEN, CDR2 SYDVKM. CDR3 in amino acids: CASSRGGLNTEAFF. CDR3 in DNA: TGTGCCAGCAGCCGCGGGGGGCTGAACACTGAAGCTTTCTTT.

The chain carries TRBV9 and TRBJ2-5; the match to TRBD2 covers 7 bases. The CDR3 spans 15 residues. After removal of 3 bases from V and 5 bases from J, the junction contained 10 bases not matched to a gene. Germline values: CDR1 SGDLS, CDR2 YYNGEE. CDR3 sequence (DNA): TGTGCCAGCAGCGCCCGACTAGCTACGGGGGAGACCCAGTACTTC. Protein product: CASSARLATGETQYF.

The chain combines TRBV7-5 with TRBJ1-2. TRBV7-5 is flagged as a pseudogene. The CDR3 is 10 residues long. CDR3 in amino acids: CASVGYGYTF. CDR3 nucleotide sequence: TGTGCCAGCGTCGGCTATGGCTACACCTTC.

The chain couples TRBV11-2 to TRBJ2-2; no firm D call. The V end lost 6 bases, the J end lost 4 bases, and 21 bases lay between the germline ends. Germline assignment: CDR1 SGHAT and CDR2 FQNNGV. The CDR3 is 17 amino acids. CDR3 protein: CASRHPGWLTSTGELFF. The CDR3 DNA reads as TGTGCCAGCAGGCATCCTGGGTGGCTCACGAGCACCGGGGAGCTGTTTTTT.

The genes are TRBV7-2 and TRBJ2-2, with D possibly being TRBD2 (7 bases). Per the germline V gene, CDR1 is SGHTA and CDR2 is FQGNSA. V lost 6 bases and J lost 2, with 16 bases in between. The CDR3 totals 16 residues. CDR3 sequence (DNA): TGTGCCAGCAGTACCGGGGGGACAACCAACACCGGGGAGCTGTTTTTT. Translating it yields CASSTGGTTNTGELFF.

The chain employs TRBV15 and TRBJ1-4; TRBD1 matches at 8 bases. V trimming: 9 bases; J trimming: 5 bases; junction bases outside the gene matches: 5. The CDR3 runs 13 residues. The germline V gene has CDR1 LNHNV and CDR2 YYDKDF (reference sequence). The CDR3 nucleotides are TGTGCCACAGGACAGGGACTAAATGAAAAACTGTTTTTT. Its protein is CATGQGLNEKLFF.

The chain recombines TRBV5-4 with TRBJ1-1; a weak D match, TRBD1 (6 bases). The CDR3 spans 12 residues. V was trimmed by 1 base and J by 9 bases, leaving 10 bases between them. Per the germline V gene, CDR1 is SGHNT and CDR2 is YYREEE (reference sequence). The CDR3 sequence is CASSLWQGKAFF. The CDR3 coding sequence is TGTGCCAGCAGCTTGTGGCAGGGGAAAGCTTTCTTT.

The genes are TRBV5-5 and TRBJ2-3; 9 positions match TRBD2. The CDR3 totals 16 residues. Germline CDR1 is SGHKS and CDR2 is YYEKEE (reference sequence). V trimming: 1 base; J trimming: 5 bases; junction bases outside the gene matches: 8. As DNA, the CDR3 is TGTGCCAGCAGCTTGTCTAGCGGGGAGGTAATAGATACGCAGTATTTT. Its translation: CASSLSSGEVIDTQYF. The complete variable domain, with remaining parts taken from reference TRBV5-5 and TRBJ2-3, reads DAGVTQSPTHLIKTRGQQVTLRCSPISGHKSVSWYQQVLGQGPQFIFQYYEKEERGRGNFPDRFSARQFPNYSSELNVNALLLGDSALYLCASSLSSGEVIDTQYFGPGTRLTVL.

V and J are TRBV9 and TRBJ2-3; TRBD1 agrees at 8 bases. The CDR3 covers 16 residues. Germline lookup yields CDR1 SGDLS and CDR2 YYNGEE. Trimming cost V 3 bases and J 6 bases; bases outside gene matches: 12. The CDR3: CASSATGTGLWDTQYF. In DNA, the CDR3 is TGTGCCAGCAGCGCAACCGGGACAGGTTTATGGGATACGCAGTATTTT.

V and J are TRBV7-9 and TRBJ2-7; 11 bases line up with TRBD2. CDR1 and CDR2 from the germline V gene are SEHNR and FQNEAQ (reference sequence). The CDR3 extends over 16 amino acids. After removal of 3 bases from V and 2 bases from J, the junction contained 6 bases not matched to a gene. CDR3: CASSFRPSGGTYEQYF. DNA of the CDR3: TGTGCCAGCAGCTTCCGCCCTAGCGGGGGGACCTACGAGCAGTACTTC.

The chain carries TRBV7-2 and TRBJ1-2; D is ambiguous. CDR1 and CDR2 from the germline V gene are SGHTA and FQGNSA. This CDR3 is built from 15 residues. Trimming took off 5 bases at V and 1 base at J, with 14 bases between the two ends. The CDR3 nucleotides read TGTGCCAGCAGCCGCGAGGGCGGGTTTAACTATGGCTACACCTTC. Its translation is CASSREGGFNYGYTF.

This chain uses TRBV2 with TRBJ1-1, with D hard to call. Germline CDR1 is SNHLY and CDR2 is FYNNEI. CDR3 length equals 12 residues. V lost 7 bases to trimming and J lost 1 base, with 7 bases between them. In DNA form, the CDR3 reads TGTGCCAGCACACTGACGAACACTGAAGCTTTCTTT. Translating gives CASTLTNTEAFF.

The chain is built from TRBV28 and TRBJ1-1; no definite D call. V lost 3 bases and J lost 4, with 12 bases in between. The V gene's germline CDR1 is MDHEN and CDR2 SYDVKM. CDR3 length: 14 amino acids. CDR3 loop: CASSFGLRVTEAFF. The CDR3 bases are TGTGCCAGCAGTTTTGGACTCCGGGTCACTGAAGCTTTCTTT.

V gene TRBV19 combines with J gene TRBJ2-1; no clear D. This CDR3 is 14 amino acids long. V lost 10 bases and J lost 0, with 13 bases in between. Germline assignment: CDR1 LNHDA and CDR2 SQIVND (reference sequence). The DNA of the CDR3 is TGTGCCACAACGCGAAGGAGCTCCTACAATGAGCAGTTCTTC. Its protein product is CATTRRSSYNEQFF.

This rearrangement joins TRBV18 to TRBJ2-7, with D uncertain. Deletions cut 5 bases from V and 7 bases from J, with 12 bases between. The CDR3 loop spans 12 amino acids. The V gene's germline CDR1 is KGHSH and CDR2 LQKENI. The CDR3 region is CASSSLLGEQYF. Written as DNA, the CDR3 is TGTGCCAGCTCATCTCTCCTGGGGGAGCAGTACTTC.

The genes are TRBV18 and TRBJ2-3; no clear D. The CDR3 has 11 amino acids. Germline lookup yields CDR1 KGHSH and CDR2 LQKENI. The V and J ends lost 2 bases and 6 bases respectively, with 3 bases between them. CDR3 loop: CASSPSDTQYF. Written as DNA, the CDR3 is TGTGCCAGCTCACCAAGCGATACGCAGTATTTT. The full variable domain, in which reference TRBV18 and TRBJ2-3 provide the parts outside the CDR3, is NAGVMQNPRHLVRRRGQEARLRCSPMKGHSHVYWYRQLPEEGLKFMVYLQKENIIDESGMPKERFSAEFPKEGPSILRIQQVVRGDSAAYFCASSPSDTQYFGPGTRLTVL.

This clone has a single count. The chain recombines TRBV2 with TRBJ1-3; D may be TRBD1 (5 bases). The germline V gene has CDR1 SNHLY and CDR2 FYNNEI. V shed 8 bases and J shed 0 bases, with 11 bases lying between them. The CDR3 covers 14 residues. The CDR3, as DNA: TGTGCCAGCTGTTACGGACACTCTGGAAACACCATATATTTT. This gives the protein CASCYGHSGNTIYF.

CDR3 sequence: CSARGTGRAFF. The CDR3 DNA is TGCAGTGCTAGAGGGACAGGGAGGGCTTTCTTT. The chain joins TRBV20-1 to TRBJ1-1, with 8 bases fitting TRBD1. Trimming took 1 base from V and 11 from J; bases not matched to a gene: 3. CDR1 DFQATT and CDR2 SNEGSKA come from the germline V gene (reference sequence). CDR3 size: 11 residues.

The chain joins TRBV2 to TRBJ2-2; tentatively, D is TRBD1 (6 bases). The CDR3 consists of 17 residues. Germline CDR1 reads SNHLY; CDR2 reads FYNNEI. Trimming pared 1 base from V and 6 bases from J, leaving 18 bases between. DNA of the CDR3: TGTGCCAGCAGTGAAGATTTTGGGACACGAGGCCCCGGGGAGCTGTTTTTT. As protein: CASSEDFGTRGPGELFF. The variable domain in full, completed from reference TRBV2 and TRBJ2-2, reads EPEVTQTPSHQVTQMGQEVILRCVPISNHLYFYWYRQILGQKVEFLVSFYNNEISEKSEIFDDQFSVERPDGSNFTLKIRSTKLEDSAMYFCASSEDFGTRGPGELFFGEGSRLTVL.

The chain employs TRBV23-1 and TRBJ2-1, with D possibly TRBD2 on 5 matching bases. TRBV23-1 is flagged as an ORF with uncertain function. The V end lost 0 bases, the J end lost 2 bases, and 17 bases lay between the germline ends. The CDR3 is made up of 18 amino acids. CDR3 loop: CASSQSHVMERPYNEQFF. CDR3 DNA: TGCGCCAGCAGTCAATCCCACGTCATGGAGCGGCCCTACAATGAGCAGTTCTTC.

This chain connects TRBV4-1 to TRBJ1-4, with D possibly being TRBD1 (6 bases). The CDR3 is made up of 15 amino acids. V gave up 5 bases and J gave up 7 bases, with 17 bases separating them. Germline V gene sequence: CDR1 MGHRA, CDR2 YSYEKL. CDR3 bases: TGCGCCAGCAGCTCACAGGGCAGGGTGGCTGAAAAACTGTTTTTT. Protein: CASSSQGRVAEKLFF.

The chain has TRBV6-1 and TRBJ2-3, with D unclear. This CDR3 has 14 residues. V was clipped by 4 bases and J by 2 bases, with 10 bases between them. The germline gives CDR1 MNHNS, CDR2 SASEGT. This chain's CDR3 is CASSAPGHTDTQYF. The CDR3 bases are TGTGCCAGCAGTGCGCCGGGCCACACAGATACGCAGTATTTT.

CDR3 bases: TGCGCCAGCAGCTTGATGGGGAGCGTGCAGTACTTC. This codes for CASSLMGSVQYF. The V and J genes are TRBV5-1 and TRBJ2-7; TRBD2 might be the D (5 bases). The CDR3 has 12 amino acids. The germline V gene encodes CDR1 SGHRS and CDR2 YFSETQ. Trimming removed 1 base at V and 9 bases at J, with 11 bases between.

The V and J genes are TRBV5-6 and TRBJ1-5; D unclear. The V end was cut by 7 bases, the J end by 3 bases, with 17 bases between. CDR3 size: 15 residues. Germline V gene data show CDR1 as SGHDT and CDR2 as YYEEEE. The CDR3 here is CASGEYGTANQPQHF. The CDR3 DNA sequence: TGTGCCAGCGGGGAATACGGAACAGCCAATCAGCCCCAGCATTTT.

With regard to this clone: One end of the junction varies from germline; a read error may be responsible. The chain couples TRBV5-6 to TRBJ2-5, with 7 bases identical to TRBD2. The J call is in doubt because the DNA end fits TRBJ2-7 better. The CDR3 is made up of 14 amino acids. CDR1 SGHDT and CDR2 YYEEEE come from the germline V gene. CDR3 sequence reads: CASTLGGNSYEQYF. The CDR3 DNA follows: TGTGCCAGCACCTTGGGGGGGAACTCCTACGAGCAGTACTTC.

The chain uses TRBV5-5 and TRBJ2-1; D is ambiguous. Germline loops: CDR1 SGHKS, CDR2 YYEKEE (reference sequence). The CDR3 is 17 amino acids. V was cut by 1 base and J by 5 bases, with 19 bases left in between. The CDR3 DNA reads TGTGCCAGCAGCTTGTTTAGTTCGGCATCTATTCACAATGAGCAGTTCTTC. Protein sequence: CASSLFSSASIHNEQFF.

This chain connects TRBV5-4 to TRBJ2-3, with D tentatively TRBD2 (6 bases). The germline CDR1 and CDR2 sequences are SGHNT and YYREEE (reference sequence). The CDR3 runs to 14 residues. Trimming removed 3 bases at V and 5 bases at J, with 13 bases between. Written as DNA, the CDR3 is TGTGCCAGCAGCTCGGCCGAAGCGGGAGATACGCAGTATTTT. It is translated as CASSSAEAGDTQYF.

The genes are TRBV6-5 and TRBJ1-1; the D is unclear. The CDR3 contains 11 residues. Trimming took 5 bases from V and 11 from J, leaving 12 bases between them. Germline CDR1 is MNHEY and CDR2 is SVGAGI. In nucleotides, the CDR3 is TGTGCCAGCAGTACCCGACGAGAGGCTTTCTTT. The encoded protein is CASSTRREAFF.

V usage is TRBV6-5 and J usage is TRBJ1-5, with D maybe TRBD1 (6 bases). The V end was cut by 5 bases, the J end by 9 bases, with 17 bases between. Germline V gene data show CDR1 as MNHEY and CDR2 as SVGAGI. The CDR3 sequence is 14 residues long. CDR3 sequence (DNA): TGTGCCAGCAGTAAAGGGCCAAGGGGGTGGCCCCAGCATTTT. Translated: CASSKGPRGWPQHF.

The chain joins TRBV7-8 to TRBJ2-7; D could derive from TRBD1 or TRBD2 (6 bases each). In germline, CDR1 is SGHVS, CDR2 FQNEAQ. V lost 7 bases to trimming and J lost 2 bases, with 18 bases between them. This CDR3 is built from 15 residues. CDR3 coding DNA: TGTGCCAGCAACCCCGTCGGAGGGGGGCCCTACGAGCAGTACTTC. It codes for CASNPVGGGPYEQYF. Full variable domain (outside the CDR3, taken from reference TRBV7-8 and TRBJ2-7): GAGVSQSPRYKVAKRGQDVALRCDPISGHVSLFWYQQALGQGPEFLTYFQNEAQLDKSGLPSDRFFAERPEGSVSTLKIQRTQQEDSAVYLCASNPVGGGPYEQYFGPGTRLTVT.

The CDR3 region is CATKNPGQSNTEAFF. CDR3 in DNA: TGTGCCACTAAAAACCCGGGACAGTCGAACACTGAAGCTTTCTTT. The chain combines TRBV19 with TRBJ1-1; 7 bases map to TRBD1. The CDR3 has 15 amino acids. Germline V gene lookup returns CDR1 LNHDA and CDR2 SQIVND (reference sequence). Trimming removed 10 bases from V and 1 base from J; junction bases left unmatched: 12.

The chain couples TRBV5-4 to TRBJ2-1, with 9 bases that match TRBD2. V was pared by 1 base and J by 9 bases, with 11 bases of the junction left unmatched. The CDR3 totals 16 residues. The germline gives CDR1 SGHNT, CDR2 YYREEE (reference sequence). Here the CDR3 reads CASSLYAGGGPREQFF. For the CDR3, the DNA is TGTGCCAGCAGCTTGTATGCGGGGGGGGGCCCACGTGAGCAGTTCTTC.